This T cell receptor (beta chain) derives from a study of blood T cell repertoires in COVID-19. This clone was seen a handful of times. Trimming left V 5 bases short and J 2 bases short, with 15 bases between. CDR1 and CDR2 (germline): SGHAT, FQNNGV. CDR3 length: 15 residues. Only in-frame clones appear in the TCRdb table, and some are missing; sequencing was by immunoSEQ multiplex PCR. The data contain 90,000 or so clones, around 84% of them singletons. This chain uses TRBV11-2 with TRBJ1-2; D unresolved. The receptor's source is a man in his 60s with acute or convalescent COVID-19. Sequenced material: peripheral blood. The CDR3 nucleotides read TGTGCCAGCAGCCCGCGGGGTCAGACGAACTATGGCTACACCTTC. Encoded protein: CASSPRGQTNYGYTF.